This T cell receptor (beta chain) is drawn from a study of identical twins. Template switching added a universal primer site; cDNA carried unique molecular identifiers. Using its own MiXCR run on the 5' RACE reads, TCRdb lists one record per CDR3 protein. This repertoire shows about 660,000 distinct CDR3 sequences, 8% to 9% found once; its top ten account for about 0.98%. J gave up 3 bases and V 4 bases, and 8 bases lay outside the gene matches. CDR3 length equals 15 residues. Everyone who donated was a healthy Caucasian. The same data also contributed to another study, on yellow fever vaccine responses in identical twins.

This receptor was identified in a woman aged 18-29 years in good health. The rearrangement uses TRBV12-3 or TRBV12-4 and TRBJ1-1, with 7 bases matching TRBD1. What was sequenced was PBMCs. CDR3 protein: CASSSPTGVHTEAFF. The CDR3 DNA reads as TGTGCCAGCAGTTCGCCCACAGGGGTTCACACTGAAGCTTTCTTT.